These 25 T cell receptor beta chains share one sample of origin, sequenced in a study of regulatory T cells in long-lasting Graves disease. This sample's time point: newly diagnosed GD, antithyroid drugs for less than 3 months. PBMCs provided the RNA from which the TCR library was made. In building TCR beta libraries, iRepertoire HTBI primers were used together with Arm-PCR of CDR3 regions. TCRdb called the multiplex PCR reads again in MiXCR, with one record for every CDR3 protein. Here the sample spans 400,000 to 500,000 distinct CDR3 sequences, about 17% being singletons. The data also belong to a second study, concerning T cells in Graves' hyperthyroidism and ophthalmopathy.

This specimen was peripheral blood mononuclear cells (PBMCs), taken at new diagnosis, from a patient treated with antithyroid drugs. Source of these receptors: a woman younger than 35 with Graves disease.

This clonotype occurred a few times. The chain links TRBV14 to TRBJ2-7, with TRBD2 identical over 7 bases. V lost 5 bases and J lost 3; bases outside the gene matches: 7. Germline-derived CDR1 and CDR2 are SGHDN and FVKESK. The CDR3 runs to 14 residues. The CDR3 protein is CASSKSGADYEQYF. The DNA for the CDR3 is TGTGCCAGCAGCAAAAGCGGGGCAGACTACGAGCAGTACTTC.

On this clonotype: A single base separates this from a much larger clone, so it may be a read error. The chain employs TRBV30 and TRBJ1-2; 8 bases map to TRBD1. The CDR3 is made up of 13 amino acids. The germline V gene encodes CDR1 GTSNPN and CDR2 SVGIG (reference sequence). The CDR3 sequence: CAWTLTGAYDYTF. CDR3 nucleotides: TGTGCCTGGACCTTGACAGGGGCATATGACTACACCTTC.

This clonotype came up many times. The chain combines TRBV28 with TRBJ1-4, with 11 nucleotides matching TRBD1. The V segment lost 6 bases and the J segment 7 bases; nucleotides outside the gene matches: 13. The CDR3 runs 17 residues. Looked up from germline, CDR1 is MDHEN and CDR2 is SYDVKM. The chain's CDR3 is CASSLHNTGTGGEKLFF. CDR3 in DNA: TGTGCCAGCAGCCTCCACAACACCGGGACAGGGGGTGAAAAACTGTTTTTT.

Many counts were recorded for this clonotype. The rearrangement links TRBV28 to TRBJ2-1; 9 positions agree with TRBD2. Germline lookup yields CDR1 MDHEN and CDR2 SYDVKM. Trimming cost V 8 bases and J 7 bases; bases outside gene matches: 21. The CDR3 has 18 amino acids. As DNA, the CDR3 is TGTGCCAGCCTAACTAACTCCCCGGGACTAGCTGCTCTAAATGAGCAGTTCTTC. Protein: CASLTNSPGLAALNEQFF. The variable domain in full, completed from reference TRBV28 and TRBJ2-1, reads DVKVTQSSRYLVKRTGEKVFLECVQDMDHENMFWYRQDPGLGLRLIYFSYDVKMKEKGDIPEGYSVSREKKERFSLILESASTNQTSMYLCASLTNSPGLAALNEQFFGPGTRLTVL.

This clonotype was observed a handful of times. The chain has TRBV18 and TRBJ1-3, with D possibly matching TRBD1 (5 bases). CDR1 and CDR2 (germline): KGHSH, LQKENI. The CDR3 loop spans 17 amino acids. V was clipped by 4 bases and J by 1 base, with 17 bases between them. CDR3 protein: CASSQAGTGWSGNTIYF. The CDR3 DNA is TGTGCCAGCTCACAAGCCGGGACGGGATGGTCTGGAAACACCATATATTTT.

This clonotype was observed a handful of times. The genes are TRBV6-2 or TRBV6-3 and TRBJ2-3; TRBD2 matches 10 bases. From germline, CDR1 is MNHEY and CDR2 SVGEGT. The CDR3 contains 16 residues. The ends lost 6 bases at V and 6 bases at J; junction bases unmatched: 12. CDR3 region: CASSHSSGRVTDTQYF. As DNA, the CDR3 is TGTGCCAGCAGCCACTCCAGCGGGAGGGTTACGGATACGCAGTATTTT.

The rearrangement links TRBV6-9 to TRBJ2-3, with unresolved D. CDR1 is MNHGY, CDR2 SVAAGI, per germline. V lost 2 bases, J lost 5 bases, and 14 bases lay in between. This CDR3 region has 15 residues. The CDR3 coding sequence is TGTGCCAGCAGTTATATTGGCGTAGGGAAAGATACGCAGTATTTT. Protein sequence: CASSYIGVGKDTQYF.

This clonotype occurred many times. The chain carries TRBV20-1 and TRBJ2-1; D unclear. Germline assignment: CDR1 DFQATT and CDR2 SNEGSKA (reference sequence). This CDR3 has 19 amino acids. V was shortened by 2 bases and J by 4 bases, with 27 bases between the two germline ends. This CDR3 reads CSARRLENVNYEKYNEQFF. CDR3 in DNA: TGCAGTGCTAGACGACTGGAGAATGTGAACTACGAAAAGTACAATGAGCAGTTCTTC.

This clonotype was detected many times. This rearrangement joins TRBV7-2 to TRBJ2-1; 13 bases are a match to TRBD2. V lost 2 bases, J lost 6 bases, and 4 bases stayed unmatched. CDR3 length: 16 amino acids. Germline V lookup: CDR1 SGHTA, CDR2 FQGNSA. CDR3 loop: CASSLQTSGRFNEQFF. The CDR3, as DNA: TGTGCCAGCAGCTTACAGACTAGCGGGAGGTTCAATGAGCAGTTCTTC.

In this sample, this clonotype turned up many times. The V gene is TRBV6-5, the J gene TRBJ2-2; possibly TRBD1 or TRBD2 for D (5 bases each). Germline-derived CDR1 and CDR2 are MNHEY and SVGAGI. The CDR3 is made up of 17 amino acids. Trimming pared 0 bases from V and 7 bases from J, leaving 18 bases between. CDR3 in DNA: TGTGCCAGCAGTTACTCGAATCGGGCCACGAGGGGCGGGGAGCTGTTTTTT. Residues: CASSYSNRATRGGELFF.

V and J are TRBV20-1 and TRBJ1-4, with D maybe TRBD1 (6 bases). V lost 4 bases and J lost 7, with 13 bases in between. CDR1 and CDR2 from the germline V gene are DFQATT and SNEGSKA (reference sequence). This CDR3 spans 13 amino acids. The CDR3 here is CSAMGAFGEKLFF. CDR3 DNA: TGCAGTGCTATGGGGGCTTTCGGTGAAAAACTGTTTTTT.

This clonotype was counted ten times or more. The V and J genes are TRBV12-3 or TRBV12-4 and TRBJ1-2; TRBD1 is a possible D gene (6 bases). V dropped 5 bases and J dropped 4 bases, with 17 bases sitting between them. The CDR3 length is 15 residues. CDR3 DNA: TGTGCCAGCAGTCCAGACGGGGGGCGCTTCTATGGCTACACCTTC. As protein: CASSPDGGRFYGYTF.

This clonotype was observed a few times. V gene TRBV5-5 combines with J gene TRBJ2-7; 10 nucleotides match TRBD2. V lost 4 bases to trimming and J lost 3 bases; unmatched junction nucleotides: 7. Germline CDR1 and CDR2: SGHKS and YYEKEE (reference sequence). This CDR3 is 15 amino acids long. The CDR3 loop is CASSLGLATLYEQYF. DNA for the CDR3: TGTGCCAGCAGCCTGGGACTAGCGACCCTCTACGAGCAGTACTTC.

As regards this clonotype: A read error may produce the germline difference seen at one junction end. V is TRBV7-7 and J is TRBJ2-1; 11 nucleotides agree with TRBD1. Germline CDR1 reads SSHAT; CDR2 reads FNYEAQ (reference sequence). The CDR3 sequence is 14 residues long. CDR3 bases: TGTGCTAGCAGCCGGGACAGGGGGGGCGGCGAGCAGTTCTTC. This codes for CASSRDRGGGEQFF. The full variable domain, in which reference TRBV7-7 and TRBJ2-1 provide the parts outside the CDR3, is GAGVSQSPRYKVTKRGQDVTLRCDPISSHATLYWYQQALGQGPEFLTYFNYEAQPDKSGLPSDRFSAERPEGSISTLTIQRTEQRDSAMYRCASSRDRGGGEQFFGPGTRLTVL.

A word on this clonotype: One junction end disagrees with the germline gene, perhaps due to a read error. The genes are TRBV6-2 or TRBV6-3 and TRBJ2-1; the match to TRBD2 covers 12 bases. The germline V gene encodes CDR1 MNHEY and CDR2 SVGEGT. The CDR3 has 16 residues. The CDR3 region has the DNA TGTGCCGGCAGTTTACCCCCTAGCGGGAGGGTGAGTGAGCAGTTCTTC. This encodes CAGSLPPSGRVSEQFF.

With respect to this clonotype: Mismatch with germline at one junction end may stem from a read error. The V and J genes are TRBV5-1 and TRBJ2-2, with 9 bases lining up with TRBD2. The CDR3 has 19 amino acids. Germline values: CDR1 SGHRS, CDR2 YFSETQ. CDR3 protein: CASSLAVAGVQANTGERFF. The CDR3 nucleotides read TGCGCCAGCAGCTTGGCAGTAGCGGGAGTCCAAGCGAACACCGGGGAGCGGTTTTTT.

This clonotype turned up a few times. The chain has TRBV18 and TRBJ2-1, with 10 bases lining up with TRBD2. This CDR3 has 16 residues. With V trimmed by 3 bases and J by 9 bases, 11 bases remained unmatched. The germline V gene has CDR1 KGHSH and CDR2 LQKENI. CDR3 DNA: TGTGCCAGCTCACCCGATAAGCTAGCGGGAGCCGGTGAGCAGTTCTTC. As protein: CASSPDKLAGAGEQFF. Using reference TRBV18 and TRBJ2-1 for the parts outside the CDR3, the full variable domain is NAGVMQNPRHLVRRRGQEARLRCSPMKGHSHVYWYRQLPEEGLKFMVYLQKENIIDESGMPKERFSAEFPKEGPSILRIQQVVRGDSAAYFCASSPDKLAGAGEQFFGPGTRLTVL.

This clonotype was observed a few times. The chain combines TRBV24-1 with TRBJ2-7, with 7 bases lining up with TRBD2. The CDR3 totals 16 residues. CDR1 is KGHDR and CDR2 is SFDVKD in the germline V gene. The V gene end was trimmed by 2 bases and the J gene end by 5 bases; junction bases not matched to a gene: 11. The CDR3 DNA reads as TGTGCCACCAGTGATTCGTTGGGGGGGAATCGCCACGAGCAGTACTTC. It codes for CATSDSLGGNRHEQYF.

This clonotype was counted only a few times. The genes are TRBV30 and TRBJ2-7; 7 bases map to TRBD1. V gave up 3 bases and J gave up 8 bases; unmatched junction bases: 1. Germline CDR1 and CDR2: GTSNPN and SVGIG (reference sequence). The CDR3 loop spans 10 amino acids. The CDR3 bases are TGTGCCTGGAGCAGGGGGAAGCAGTACTTC. Translating it yields CAWSRGKQYF.

The table lists this clonotype with a few counts. The chain uses TRBV9 and TRBJ1-3, with 8 bases matching TRBD1. The V and J ends lost 3 bases and 4 bases, in that order; junction bases with no gene match: 3. Germline CDR1 SGDLS, CDR2 YYNGEE. The CDR3 has 14 amino acids. CDR3 sequence (DNA): TGTGCCAGCAGCGCGGCAGGGGGCGGAAACACCATATATTTT. This gives the protein CASSAAGGGNTIYF.

This clonotype was recorded many times. This chain links TRBV6-1 with TRBJ2-7; tentative D call: TRBD2 (6 bases). Germline V CDR1 and CDR2: MNHNS, SASEGT. CDR3 length equals 14 residues. The V end lost 3 bases, the J end lost 6 bases, and 15 bases lay between the germline ends. CDR3 loop: CASSEDGGRREQYF. In nucleotides, the CDR3 is TGTGCCAGCAGTGAGGACGGGGGTCGTCGCGAGCAGTACTTC.

The chain has TRBV27 and TRBJ2-2, with D uncertain. The CDR3 consists of 15 residues. Between the trimmed V and J ends, which lost 9 bases and 2 bases, there was a span of 16 bases. The germline V gene encodes CDR1 MNHEY and CDR2 SMNVEV (reference sequence). This CDR3 is CASTSFTPNTGELFF. The CDR3, as DNA: TGTGCCAGTACTTCGTTTACACCCAACACCGGGGAGCTGTTTTTT.

This clonotype was seen at least ten times. The chain recombines TRBV2 with TRBJ2-5, with 7 nucleotides matching TRBD1. The V segment lost 9 bases and the J segment 3 bases; nucleotides outside the gene matches: 4. The CDR3 totals 12 residues. Germline CDR1 reads SNHLY; CDR2 reads FYNNEI. In nucleotides, the CDR3 is TGTGCCAGGGGGACAGTTAAAGAGACCCAGTACTTC. It codes for CARGTVKETQYF.

This clonotype showed up just a few times. The V and J genes are TRBV29-1 and TRBJ2-7, with D tentatively TRBD2 (6 bases). CDR3 length: 13 amino acids. V lost 4 bases and J 3 bases, leaving 13 bases between the germline ends. Germline V gene data show CDR1 as SQVTM and CDR2 as ANQGSEA. The CDR3 here is CSVAGRGSYEQYF. CDR3 in DNA: TGCAGCGTTGCAGGGCGGGGTAGCTACGAGCAGTACTTC.

This clonotype appeared many times. The V and J genes are TRBV2 and TRBJ2-3; 14 bases map to TRBD2. Germline CDR1 and CDR2: SNHLY and FYNNEI. The CDR3 consists of 19 residues. V gave up 4 bases and J gave up 1 base; unmatched junction bases: 10. CDR3 DNA sequence: TGTGCCAGCAGTGGAATTCGGGGACTAGCGGGAGAAGGCACAGATACGCAGTATTTT. It encodes CASSGIRGLAGEGTDTQYF.